Given below is one T cell receptor (beta chain) in context. As handled by the study authors: Estimation of nucleated cell counts was performed using reference gene primer amplification. This table comes from immunoSEQ multiplex PCR, and its TCRdb copy is limited to in-frame clones, with some not included. That table furnishes V, J and clone size, whereas the DNA furnished D and trimming. This sample has about 330,000 clones; roughly 90% occur once, and the top ten carry approximately 6.5%. The data derive from a study of blood T cell repertoires in COVID-19. Study in general: The samples span acute and convalescent COVID-19 from the United States, Italy and Spain. T cells, B-cell-depleted T cells, or PBMCs provided the cDNA or gDNA that served as material.

This CDR3 comprises 17 residues. In germline, CDR1 is MNHNS, CDR2 SASEGT. With V trimmed by 3 bases and J by 0 bases, 5 bases remained unmatched. The chain recombines TRBV6-1 with TRBJ2-6; TRBD1 matches 7 bases. The receptor comes from a man aged 18 to 30 who had recovered from COVID-19. The material sequenced was peripheral blood. This CDR3 reads CASSDPGQSSGANVLTF. The CDR3 nucleotides read TGTGCCAGCAGTGACCCGGGACAGAGCTCTGGGGCCAACGTCCTGACTTTC.